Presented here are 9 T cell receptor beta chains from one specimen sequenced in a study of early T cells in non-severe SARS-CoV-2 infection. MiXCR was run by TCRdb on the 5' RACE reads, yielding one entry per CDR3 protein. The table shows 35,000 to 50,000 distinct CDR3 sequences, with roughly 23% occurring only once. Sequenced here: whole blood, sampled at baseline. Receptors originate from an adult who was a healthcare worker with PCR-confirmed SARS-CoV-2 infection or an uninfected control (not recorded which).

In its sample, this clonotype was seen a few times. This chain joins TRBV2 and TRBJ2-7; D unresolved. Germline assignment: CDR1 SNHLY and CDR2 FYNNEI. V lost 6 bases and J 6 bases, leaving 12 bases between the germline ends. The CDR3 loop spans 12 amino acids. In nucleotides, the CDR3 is TGTGCCAGCAGAGCCACAGAGTCCGAGCAGTACTTC. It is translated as CASRATESEQYF.

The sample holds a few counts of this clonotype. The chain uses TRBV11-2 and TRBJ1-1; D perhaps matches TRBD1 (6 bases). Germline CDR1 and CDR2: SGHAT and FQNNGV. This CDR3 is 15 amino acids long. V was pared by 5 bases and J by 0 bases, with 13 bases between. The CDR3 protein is CASSPTGALNTEAFF. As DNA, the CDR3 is TGTGCCAGCAGCCCGACGGGGGCACTGAACACTGAAGCTTTCTTT.

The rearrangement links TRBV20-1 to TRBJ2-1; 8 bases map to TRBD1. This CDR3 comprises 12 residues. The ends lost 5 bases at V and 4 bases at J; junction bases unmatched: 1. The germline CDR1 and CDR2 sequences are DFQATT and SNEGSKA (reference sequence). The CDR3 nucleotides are TGCAGTGCTGGACAGGGATACAATGAGCAGTTCTTC. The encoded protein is CSAGQGYNEQFF.

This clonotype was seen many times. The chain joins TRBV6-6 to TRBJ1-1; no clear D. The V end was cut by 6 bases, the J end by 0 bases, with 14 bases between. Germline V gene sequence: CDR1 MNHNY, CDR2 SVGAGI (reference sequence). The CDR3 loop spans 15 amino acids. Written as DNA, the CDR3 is TGTGCCAGCAGAGCGGCGGAACAGCTGAACACTGAAGCTTTCTTT. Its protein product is CASRAAEQLNTEAFF.

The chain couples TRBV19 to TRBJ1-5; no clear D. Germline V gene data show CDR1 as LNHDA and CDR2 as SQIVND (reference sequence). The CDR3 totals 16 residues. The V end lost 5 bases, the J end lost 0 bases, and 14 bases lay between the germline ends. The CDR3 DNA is TGTGCCAGTAGTTCGGTCGACCTGTATAGCAATCAGCCCCAGCATTTT. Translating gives CASSSVDLYSNQPQHF.

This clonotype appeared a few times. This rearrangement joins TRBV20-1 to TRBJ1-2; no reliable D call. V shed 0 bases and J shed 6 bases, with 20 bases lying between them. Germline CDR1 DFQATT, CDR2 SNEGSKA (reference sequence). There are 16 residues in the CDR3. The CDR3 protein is CSARDTTNGMGNGYTF. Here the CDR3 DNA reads TGCAGTGCTAGAGATACTACGAACGGCATGGGTAATGGCTACACCTTC.

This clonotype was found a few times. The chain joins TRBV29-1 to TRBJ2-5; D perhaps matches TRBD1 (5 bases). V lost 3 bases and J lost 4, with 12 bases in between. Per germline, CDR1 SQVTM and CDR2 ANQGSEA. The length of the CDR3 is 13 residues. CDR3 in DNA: TGCAGCGTTGAGGAACAGGAGCGAGAGACCCAGTACTTC. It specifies CSVEEQERETQYF.

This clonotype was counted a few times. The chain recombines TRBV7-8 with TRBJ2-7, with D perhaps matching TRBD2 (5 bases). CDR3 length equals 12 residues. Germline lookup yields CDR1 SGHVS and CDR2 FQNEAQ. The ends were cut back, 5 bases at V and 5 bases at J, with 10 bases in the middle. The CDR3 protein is CASSLLEDEQYF. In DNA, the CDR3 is TGTGCCAGCAGCCTACTAGAGGACGAGCAGTACTTC.

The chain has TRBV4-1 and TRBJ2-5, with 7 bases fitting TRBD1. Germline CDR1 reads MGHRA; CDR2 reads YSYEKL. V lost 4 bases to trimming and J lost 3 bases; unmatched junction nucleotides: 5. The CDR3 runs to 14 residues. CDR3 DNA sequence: TGCGCCAGCAGCCCGGGACAGCAAAAAGAGACCCAGTACTTC. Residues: CASSPGQQKETQYF.